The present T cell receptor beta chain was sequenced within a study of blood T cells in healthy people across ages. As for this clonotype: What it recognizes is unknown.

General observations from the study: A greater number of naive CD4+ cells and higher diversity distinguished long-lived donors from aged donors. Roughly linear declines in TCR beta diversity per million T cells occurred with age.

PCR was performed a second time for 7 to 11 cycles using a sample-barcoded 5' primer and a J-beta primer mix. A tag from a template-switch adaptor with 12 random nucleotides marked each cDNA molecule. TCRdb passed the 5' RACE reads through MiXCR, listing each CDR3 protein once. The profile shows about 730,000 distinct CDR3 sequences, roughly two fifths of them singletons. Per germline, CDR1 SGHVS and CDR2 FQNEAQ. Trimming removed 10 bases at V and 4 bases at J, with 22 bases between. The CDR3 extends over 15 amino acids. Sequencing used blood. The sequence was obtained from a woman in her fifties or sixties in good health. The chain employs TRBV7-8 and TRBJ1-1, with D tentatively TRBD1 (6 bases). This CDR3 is CATIPEGGTLTEAFF. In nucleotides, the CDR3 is TGTGCCACCATCCCGGAAGGGGGTACCCTCACTGAAGCTTTCTTT.